Listed here are 17 T cell receptor beta chains from one sample, sequenced in a study of PD-1 blockade in classical Hodgkin lymphoma. This sample's time point: cycle 4 day 1 (C4D1), after more than 5 weeks of nivolumab. Autologous stem cell transplantation was followed by relapse in every patient, and brentuximab vedotin exposure varied. Thawed PBMCs underwent magnetic negative selection to yield purified CD4+ T cells. Clones were sequenced by immunoSEQ multiplex PCR, and TCRdb holds only the in-frame ones, with some missing. The data hold 15,000 to 20,000 clones, with approximately 70% observed a single time. The specimen comprised CD4+ T cells from blood, sampled before the fourth cycle of nivolumab. Receptors originate from a human donor with classical Hodgkin lymphoma.

The chain combines TRBV7-9 with TRBJ2-7; unclear D gene. The V gene's germline CDR1 is SEHNR and CDR2 FQNEAQ (reference sequence). This CDR3 has 14 amino acids. V gave up 2 bases and J gave up 0 bases, with 8 bases separating them. The CDR3 loop reads CASSLRADSYEQYF. The CDR3 DNA reads as TGTGCCAGCAGCTTACGGGCAGACTCCTACGAGCAGTACTTC. Full variable domain (outside the CDR3, taken from reference TRBV7-9 and TRBJ2-7): DTGVSQNPRHKITKRGQNVTFRCDPISEHNRLYWYRQTLGQGPEFLTYFQNEAQLEKSRLLSDRFSAERPKGSFSTLEIQRTEQGDSAMYLCASSLRADSYEQYFGPGTRLTVT.

The chain has TRBV19 and TRBJ2-1, with D perhaps matching TRBD1 (7 bases). Trimming left V 4 bases short and J 3 bases short, with 16 bases between. The CDR3 is made up of 16 amino acids. Germline values: CDR1 LNHDA, CDR2 SQIVND (reference sequence). CDR3 residues: CASSKLWQGGYNEQFF. CDR3 sequence (DNA): TGTGCCAGTAGTAAACTTTGGCAGGGGGGCTACAATGAGCAGTTCTTC.

The CDR3 nucleotides are TGTGCCAGCAGAGGACAGGGGGCGATGGGCGAGCAGTACTTC. Translating gives CASRGQGAMGEQYF. The chain is built from TRBV2 and TRBJ2-7; 11 nucleotides agree with TRBD1. The CDR3 covers 14 residues. Germline trimming cut 6 bases from V and 6 bases from J; bases unmatched to any gene: 7. Per the germline V gene, CDR1 is SNHLY and CDR2 is FYNNEI.

The chain links TRBV7-7 to TRBJ1-1; the D is unclear. V lost 5 bases and J lost 3, with 10 bases in between. Germline V gene sequence: CDR1 SSHAT, CDR2 FNYEAQ (reference sequence). The length of the CDR3 is 13 residues. CDR3 sequence: CASSAHLDTEAFF. The DNA for the CDR3 is TGTGCCAGCAGCGCCCACTTGGACACTGAAGCTTTCTTT. The entire variable domain, with the rest obtained from reference TRBV7-7 and TRBJ1-1, is as follows: GAGVSQSPRYKVTKRGQDVTLRCDPISSHATLYWYQQALGQGPEFLTYFNYEAQPDKSGLPSDRFSAERPEGSISTLTIQRTEQRDSAMYRCASSAHLDTEAFFGQGTRLTVV.

The chain carries TRBV11-3 and TRBJ2-5, with D possibly being TRBD2 (6 bases). CDR1 and CDR2 from the germline V gene are SGHNT and YENEEA. The CDR3 is 15 residues long. Deletions cut 1 base from V and 5 bases from J, with 14 bases between. CDR3 residues: CASSLGVGGRETQYF. For the CDR3, the DNA is TGTGCCAGCAGCTTAGGTGTGGGGGGTCGGGAGACCCAGTACTTC.

The chain's CDR3 is CASSPTGRTEAFF. DNA of the CDR3: TGCGCCAGCAGCCCTACAGGGAGGACTGAAGCTTTCTTT. This chain links TRBV5-1 with TRBJ1-1; maybe TRBD1 (6 bases). The CDR3 is 13 amino acids. Trimming pared 4 bases from V and 5 bases from J, leaving 12 bases between. The germline CDR1 and CDR2 sequences are SGHRS and YFSETQ.

The chain recombines TRBV18 with TRBJ1-3; D gene unclear. CDR3 size: 14 residues. In germline, CDR1 is KGHSH, CDR2 LQKENI. Trimming took 2 bases from V and 0 from J, leaving 5 bases between them. The CDR3 DNA reads as TGTGCCAGCTCACCAGAGGCCTCTGGAAACACCATATATTTT. Encoded protein: CASSPEASGNTIYF.

This chain links TRBV7-2 with TRBJ1-2; TRBD1 is a possible D gene (6 bases). V was trimmed by 5 bases and J by 6 bases, leaving 13 bases between them. This CDR3 has 13 amino acids. From germline, CDR1 is SGHTA and CDR2 FQGNSA. CDR3 region: CASSRGQGNGYTF. In nucleotides, the CDR3 is TGTGCCAGCAGCAGAGGGCAGGGGAATGGCTACACCTTC.

This chain joins TRBV7-2 and TRBJ2-1; 8 nucleotides agree with TRBD2. Germline CDR1 is SGHTA and CDR2 is FQGNSA. Trimming removed 2 bases from V and 9 bases from J; junction bases left unmatched: 6. The CDR3 runs to 14 residues. The CDR3 loop is CASSLSTSVGEQFF. Written as DNA, the CDR3 is TGTGCCAGCAGCTTATCGACTAGCGTGGGTGAGCAGTTCTTC.

The chain couples TRBV5-1 to TRBJ1-4, with 8 bases that match TRBD1. V dropped 4 bases and J dropped 7; count of bases not matched to a gene: 12. There are 16 residues in the CDR3. Germline CDR1 and CDR2: SGHRS and YFSETQ. The CDR3 DNA sequence: TGCGCCAGCAGCCCGAAGGACAGGGTGGGTGGTGAAAAACTGTTTTTT. Translation: CASSPKDRVGGEKLFF.

The genes are TRBV5-1 and TRBJ2-5; D perhaps matches TRBD2 (6 bases). The CDR3 has 15 residues. Trimming removed 2 bases at V and 2 bases at J, with 13 bases between. The germline CDR1 and CDR2 sequences are SGHRS and YFSETQ. The CDR3 bases are TGCGCCAGCAGCTTAGGGATGGGGGGACAAGAGACCCAGTACTTC. Translation: CASSLGMGGQETQYF.

J is TRBJ2-7 and V is TRBV6-5; D not resolved. The CDR3 extends over 15 amino acids. CDR1 and CDR2 from the germline V gene are MNHEY and SVGAGI. The V end lost 2 bases, the J end lost 4 bases, and 15 bases lay between the germline ends. The CDR3 nucleotides are TGTGCCAGCAGTTACCTACCAACCCCCTCTTACGAGCAGTACTTC. Its translation is CASSYLPTPSYEQYF.

This clone has more than one count but fewer than ten. The rearrangement joins TRBV7-2 to TRBJ1-2, with D perhaps matching TRBD1 (6 bases). Per the germline V gene, CDR1 is SGHTA and CDR2 is FQGNSA. CDR3 length: 17 residues. V was pared by 5 bases and J by 4 bases, with 23 bases between. CDR3 sequence: CASSTFKQGQGSYGYTF. Here the CDR3 DNA reads TGTGCCAGCAGCACCTTTAAACAGGGTCAAGGTAGCTATGGCTACACCTTC. Together with reference TRBV7-2 and TRBJ1-2, the CDR3 gives the full variable domain: GAGVSQSPSNKVTEKGKDVELRCDPISGHTALYWYRQSLGQGLEFLIYFQGNSAPDKSGLPSDRFSAERTGGSVSTLTIQRTQQEDSAVYLCASSTFKQGQGSYGYTFGSGTRLTVV.

The chain joins TRBV14 to TRBJ1-3; D remains unclear. This CDR3 has 16 residues. In germline, CDR1 is SGHDN, CDR2 FVKESK. Trimming pared 1 base from V and 0 bases from J, leaving 10 bases between. Here the CDR3 DNA reads TGTGCCAGCAGCCAAGGAGGGTCTCTCTCTGGAAACACCATATATTTT. This encodes CASSQGGSLSGNTIYF.

On this clone: Different DNA sequences within this sample yield the same CDR3. J is TRBJ2-3 and V is TRBV5-4, with 8 bases aligning to TRBD2. The CDR3 extends over 14 amino acids. The germline V gene has CDR1 SGHNT and CDR2 YYREEE (reference sequence). Trimming removed 4 bases from V and 0 bases from J; junction bases left unmatched: 1. The CDR3 DNA reads TGTGCCAGCAGCCCTAGCGGGAGCACAGATACGCAGTATTTT. It encodes CASSPSGSTDTQYF.

The J gene is TRBJ1-1, the V gene TRBV7-9; D may be TRBD1 (6 bases). The CDR3 extends over 14 amino acids. Germline V gene sequence: CDR1 SEHNR, CDR2 FQNEAQ (reference sequence). Deletions cut 3 bases from V and 0 bases from J, with 8 bases between. The CDR3 DNA follows: TGTGCCAGCAGCTTTGGACAGCTGAACACTGAAGCTTTCTTT. Residues: CASSFGQLNTEAFF. Based on the CDR3 plus reference TRBV7-9 and TRBJ1-1, the full variable domain is DTGVSQNPRHKITKRGQNVTFRCDPISEHNRLYWYRQTLGQGPEFLTYFQNEAQLEKSRLLSDRFSAERPKGSFSTLEIQRTEQGDSAMYLCASSFGQLNTEAFFGQGTRLTVV.

This clone appeared a single time. V and J are TRBV7-9 and TRBJ1-4; 10 bases map to TRBD1. The CDR3 has 18 amino acids. CDR1 is SEHNR, CDR2 FQNEAQ, per germline (reference sequence). After removal of 1 base from V and 7 bases from J, the junction contained 12 bases not matched to a gene. The CDR3 sequence: CASSLVLTTGGVGEKLFF. The CDR3, as DNA: TGTGCCAGCAGCTTAGTCTTGACGACAGGGGGCGTTGGTGAAAAACTGTTTTTT.